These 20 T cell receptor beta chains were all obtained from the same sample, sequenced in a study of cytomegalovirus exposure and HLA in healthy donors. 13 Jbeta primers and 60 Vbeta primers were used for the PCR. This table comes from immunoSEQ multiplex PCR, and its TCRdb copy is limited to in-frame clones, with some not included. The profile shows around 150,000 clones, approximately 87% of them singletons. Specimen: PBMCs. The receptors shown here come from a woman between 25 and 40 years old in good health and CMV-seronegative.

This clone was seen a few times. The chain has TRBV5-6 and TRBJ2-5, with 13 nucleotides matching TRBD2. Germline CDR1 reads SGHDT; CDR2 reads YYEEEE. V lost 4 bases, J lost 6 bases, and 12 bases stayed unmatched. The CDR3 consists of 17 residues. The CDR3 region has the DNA TGTGCCAGCAGCCCGGGAGGACTAGCGGGAGTCAGGAAGACCCAGTACTTC. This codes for CASSPGGLAGVRKTQYF.

The CDR3 DNA reads as TGTGCCAGCAGCCAAGAGGCCAGGGGGGCCACTGAAGCTTTCTTT. Protein sequence: CASSQEARGATEAFF. V and J are TRBV14 and TRBJ1-1; 7 positions agree with TRBD1. CDR3 length equals 15 residues. CDR1 and CDR2 from the germline V gene are SGHDN and FVKESK. V was pared by 0 bases and J by 4 bases, with 5 bases of the junction left unmatched.

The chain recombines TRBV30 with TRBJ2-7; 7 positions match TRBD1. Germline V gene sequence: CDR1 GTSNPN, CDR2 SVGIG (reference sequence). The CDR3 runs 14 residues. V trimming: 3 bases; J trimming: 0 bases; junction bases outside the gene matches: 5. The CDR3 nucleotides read TGTGCCTGGAGAGGGGCAGGGGGCTCCTACGAGCAGTACTTC. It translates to CAWRGAGGSYEQYF.

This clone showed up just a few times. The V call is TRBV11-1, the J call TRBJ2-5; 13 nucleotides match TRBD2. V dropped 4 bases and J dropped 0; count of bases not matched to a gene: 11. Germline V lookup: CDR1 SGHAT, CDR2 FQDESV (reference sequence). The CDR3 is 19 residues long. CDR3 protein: CASSSPRTSGSPDQETQYF. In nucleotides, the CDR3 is TGTGCCAGCAGCTCCCCTAGGACTAGCGGGAGTCCCGACCAAGAGACCCAGTACTTC.

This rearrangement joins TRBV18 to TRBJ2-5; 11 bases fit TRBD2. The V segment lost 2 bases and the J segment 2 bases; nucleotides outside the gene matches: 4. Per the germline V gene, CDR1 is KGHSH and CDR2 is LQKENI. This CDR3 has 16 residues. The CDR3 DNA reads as TGTGCCAGCTCACCAGTAGCGGGGGGGGCTCAAGAGACCCAGTACTTC. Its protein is CASSPVAGGAQETQYF.

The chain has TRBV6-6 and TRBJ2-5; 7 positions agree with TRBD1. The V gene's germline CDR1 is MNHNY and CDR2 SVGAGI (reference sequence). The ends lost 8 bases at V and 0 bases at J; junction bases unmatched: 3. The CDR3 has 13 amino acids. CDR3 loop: CASRGQHQETQYF. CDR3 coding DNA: TGTGCCAGCCGGGGACAGCACCAAGAGACCCAGTACTTC.

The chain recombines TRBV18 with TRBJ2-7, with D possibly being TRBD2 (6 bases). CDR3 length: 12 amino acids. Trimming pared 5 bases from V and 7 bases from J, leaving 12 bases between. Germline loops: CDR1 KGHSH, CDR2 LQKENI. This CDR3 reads CASSITRGEQYF. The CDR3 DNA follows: TGTGCCAGCTCAATCACCCGGGGGGAGCAGTACTTC.

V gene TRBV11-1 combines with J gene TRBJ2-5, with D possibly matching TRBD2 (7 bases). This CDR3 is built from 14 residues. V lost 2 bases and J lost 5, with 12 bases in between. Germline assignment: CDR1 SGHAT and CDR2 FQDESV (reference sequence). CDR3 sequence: CASSLRGAKETQYF. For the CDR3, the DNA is TGTGCCAGCAGCTTACGGGGGGCCAAGGAGACCCAGTACTTC.

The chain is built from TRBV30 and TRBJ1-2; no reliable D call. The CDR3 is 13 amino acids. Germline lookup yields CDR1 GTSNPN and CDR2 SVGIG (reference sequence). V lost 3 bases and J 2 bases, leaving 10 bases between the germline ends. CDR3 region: CAWRPGFNYGYTF. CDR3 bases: TGTGCCTGGAGACCGGGTTTCAACTATGGCTACACCTTC.

As DNA, the CDR3 is TGTGCCAGCGGCGCGGCGGGAGGGCCTTACGAGCAGTACTTC. It encodes CASGAAGGPYEQYF. The rearrangement links TRBV27 to TRBJ2-7, with 9 nucleotides matching TRBD2. The CDR3 is made up of 14 amino acids. Germline V gene data show CDR1 as MNHEY and CDR2 as SMNVEV (reference sequence). V dropped 8 bases and J dropped 4; count of bases not matched to a gene: 9.

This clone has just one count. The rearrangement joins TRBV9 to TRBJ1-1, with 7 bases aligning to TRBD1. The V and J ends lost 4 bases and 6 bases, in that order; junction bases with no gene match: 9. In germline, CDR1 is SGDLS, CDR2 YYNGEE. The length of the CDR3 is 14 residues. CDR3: CASSITTGSAEAFF. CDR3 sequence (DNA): TGTGCCAGCAGCATAACGACAGGGAGCGCTGAAGCTTTCTTT.

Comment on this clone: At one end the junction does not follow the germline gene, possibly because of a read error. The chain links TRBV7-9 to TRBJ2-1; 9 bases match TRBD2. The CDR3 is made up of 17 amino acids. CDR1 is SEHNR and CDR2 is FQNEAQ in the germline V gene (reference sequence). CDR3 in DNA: TGTGCCAGCAGCCTAGCGGGGAGGAGTCACAAGAGGGGTGAGCAGTTCTTC. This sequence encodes CASSLAGRSHKRGEQFF.

CDR3 in DNA: TGTGCCAGCAGCCGCGCAACTAGCCGCGATGAGCAGTTCTTC. Its translation is CASSRATSRDEQFF. The chain carries TRBV4-2 and TRBJ2-1; D is possibly TRBD2 (6 bases). The V end was cut by 4 bases, the J end by 8 bases, with 15 bases between. Per the germline V gene, CDR1 is LGHNA and CDR2 is YNFKEQ. CDR3 length equals 14 residues.

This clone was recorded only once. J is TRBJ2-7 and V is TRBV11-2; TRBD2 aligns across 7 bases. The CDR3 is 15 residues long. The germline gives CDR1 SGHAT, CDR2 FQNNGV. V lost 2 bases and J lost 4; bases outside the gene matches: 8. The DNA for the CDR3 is TGTGCCAGCAGCTTAATAGGAGCTAGCGGATACGAGCAGTACTTC. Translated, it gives CASSLIGASGYEQYF.

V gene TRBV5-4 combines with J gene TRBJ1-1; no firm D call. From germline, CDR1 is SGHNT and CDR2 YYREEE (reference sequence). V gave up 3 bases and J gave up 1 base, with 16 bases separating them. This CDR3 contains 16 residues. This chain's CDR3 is CASSSLPGGRNTEAFF. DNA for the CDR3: TGTGCCAGCAGCTCCCTCCCCGGCGGCAGGAACACTGAAGCTTTCTTT.

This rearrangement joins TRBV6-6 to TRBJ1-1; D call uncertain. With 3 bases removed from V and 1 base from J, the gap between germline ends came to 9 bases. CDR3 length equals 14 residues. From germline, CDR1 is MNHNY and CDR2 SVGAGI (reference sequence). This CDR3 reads CASSYREGNTEAFF. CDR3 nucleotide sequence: TGTGCCAGCAGTTATCGTGAGGGGAACACTGAAGCTTTCTTT.

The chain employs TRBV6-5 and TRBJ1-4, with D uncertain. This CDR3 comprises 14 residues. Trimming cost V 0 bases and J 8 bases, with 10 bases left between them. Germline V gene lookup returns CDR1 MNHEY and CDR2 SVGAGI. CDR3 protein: CASSYSRAHEKLFF. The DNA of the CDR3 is TGTGCCAGCAGTTACTCGAGAGCGCACGAAAAACTGTTTTTT.

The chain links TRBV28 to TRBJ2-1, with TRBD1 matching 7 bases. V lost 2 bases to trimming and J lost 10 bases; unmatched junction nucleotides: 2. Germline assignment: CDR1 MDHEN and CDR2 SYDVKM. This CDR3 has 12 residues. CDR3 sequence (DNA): TGTGCCAGCAGTTTACTCAGGGGGGAGCAGTTCTTC. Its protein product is CASSLLRGEQFF.

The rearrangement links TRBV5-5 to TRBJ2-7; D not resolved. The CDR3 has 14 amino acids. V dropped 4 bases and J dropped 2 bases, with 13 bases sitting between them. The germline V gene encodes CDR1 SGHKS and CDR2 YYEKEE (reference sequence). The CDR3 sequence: CASSRGAQAYEQYF. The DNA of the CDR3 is TGTGCCAGCAGCCGCGGAGCTCAAGCCTACGAGCAGTACTTC.

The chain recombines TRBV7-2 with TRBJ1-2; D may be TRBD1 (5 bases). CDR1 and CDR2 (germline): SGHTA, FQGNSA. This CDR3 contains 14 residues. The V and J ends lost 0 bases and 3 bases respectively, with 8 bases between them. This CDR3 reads CASSLAIRDYGYTF. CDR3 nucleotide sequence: TGTGCCAGCAGCTTAGCGATCAGGGACTATGGCTACACCTTC.